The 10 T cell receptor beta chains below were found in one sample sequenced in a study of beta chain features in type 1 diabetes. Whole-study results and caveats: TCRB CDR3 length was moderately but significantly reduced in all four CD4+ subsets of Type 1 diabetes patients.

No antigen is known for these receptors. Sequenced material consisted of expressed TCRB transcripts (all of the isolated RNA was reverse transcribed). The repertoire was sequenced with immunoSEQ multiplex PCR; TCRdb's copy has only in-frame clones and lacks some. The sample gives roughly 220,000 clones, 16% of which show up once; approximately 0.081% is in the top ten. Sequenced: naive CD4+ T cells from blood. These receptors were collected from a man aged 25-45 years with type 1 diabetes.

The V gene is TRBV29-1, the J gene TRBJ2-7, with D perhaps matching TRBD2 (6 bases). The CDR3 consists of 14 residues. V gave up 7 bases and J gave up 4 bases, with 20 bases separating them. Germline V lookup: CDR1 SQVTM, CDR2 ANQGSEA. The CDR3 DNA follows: TGCAGCGCCTTAACCCGGGAGCCACTATACGAGCAGTACTTC. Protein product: CSALTREPLYEQYF.

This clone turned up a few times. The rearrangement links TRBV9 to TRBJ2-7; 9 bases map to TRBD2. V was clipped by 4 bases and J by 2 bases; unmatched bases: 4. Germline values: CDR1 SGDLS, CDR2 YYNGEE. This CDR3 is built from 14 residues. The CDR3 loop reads CASSLSSGAYEQYF. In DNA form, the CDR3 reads TGTGCCAGCAGCTTATCTAGCGGGGCCTACGAGCAGTACTTC.

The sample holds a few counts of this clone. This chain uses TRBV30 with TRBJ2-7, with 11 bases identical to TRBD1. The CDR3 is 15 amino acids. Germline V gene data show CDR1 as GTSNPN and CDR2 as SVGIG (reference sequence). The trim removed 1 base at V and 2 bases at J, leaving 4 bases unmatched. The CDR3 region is CAWSAPDRGPYEQYF. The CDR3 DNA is TGTGCCTGGAGTGCCCCGGACAGGGGGCCCTACGAGCAGTACTTC.

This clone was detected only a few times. Here the CDR3 DNA reads TGTGCCAGCTCACCACGCTACAGGGGCCAAGAGACCCAGTACTTC. This gives the protein CASSPRYRGQETQYF. V is TRBV18 and J is TRBJ2-5; 7 bases are shared with TRBD1. Germline V gene data show CDR1 as KGHSH and CDR2 as LQKENI. V shed 1 base, J shed 1 base, and the junction held 3 bases outside the gene matches. This CDR3 is built from 15 residues. Together with reference TRBV18 and TRBJ2-5, the CDR3 gives the full variable domain: NAGVMQNPRHLVRRRGQEARLRCSPMKGHSHVYWYRQLPEEGLKFMVYLQKENIIDESGMPKERFSAEFPKEGPSILRIQQVVRGDSAAYFCASSPRYRGQETQYFGPGTRLLVL.

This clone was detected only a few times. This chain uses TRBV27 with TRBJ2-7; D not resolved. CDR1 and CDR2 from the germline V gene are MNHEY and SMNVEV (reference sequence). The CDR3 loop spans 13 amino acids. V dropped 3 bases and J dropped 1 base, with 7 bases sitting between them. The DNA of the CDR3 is TGTGCCAGCAGTTTTTGGGATTCCTACGAGCAGTACTTC. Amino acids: CASSFWDSYEQYF.

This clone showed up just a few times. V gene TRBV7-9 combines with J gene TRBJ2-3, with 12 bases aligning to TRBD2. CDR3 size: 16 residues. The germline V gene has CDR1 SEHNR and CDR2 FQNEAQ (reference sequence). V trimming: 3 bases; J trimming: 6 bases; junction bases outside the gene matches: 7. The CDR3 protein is CASSLRLAGVPDTQYF. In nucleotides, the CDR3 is TGTGCCAGCAGCTTGAGACTAGCGGGAGTGCCCGATACGCAGTATTTT.

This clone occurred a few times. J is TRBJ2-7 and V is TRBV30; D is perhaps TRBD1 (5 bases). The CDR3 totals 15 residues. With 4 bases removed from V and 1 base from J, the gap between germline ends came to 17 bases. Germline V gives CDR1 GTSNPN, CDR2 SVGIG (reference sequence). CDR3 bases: TGTGCCTGGACCTATAAGGGGTTTCCATCCTACGAGCAGTACTTC. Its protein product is CAWTYKGFPSYEQYF.

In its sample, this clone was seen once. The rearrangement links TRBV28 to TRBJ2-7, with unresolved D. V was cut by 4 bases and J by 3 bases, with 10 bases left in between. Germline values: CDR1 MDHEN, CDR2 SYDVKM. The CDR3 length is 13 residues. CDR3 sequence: CASSSGQVYEQYF. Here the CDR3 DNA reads TGTGCCAGCAGTTCTGGGCAGGTCTACGAGCAGTACTTC. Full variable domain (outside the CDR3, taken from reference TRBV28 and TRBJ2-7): DVKVTQSSRYLVKRTGEKVFLECVQDMDHENMFWYRQDPGLGLRLIYFSYDVKMKEKGDIPEGYSVSREKKERFSLILESASTNQTSMYLCASSSGQVYEQYFGPGTRLTVT.

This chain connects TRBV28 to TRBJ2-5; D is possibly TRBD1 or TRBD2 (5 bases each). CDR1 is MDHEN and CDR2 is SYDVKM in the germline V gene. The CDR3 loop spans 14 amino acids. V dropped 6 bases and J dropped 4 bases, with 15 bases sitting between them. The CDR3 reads CASSLGTTPETQYF. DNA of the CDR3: TGTGCCAGCAGCCTCGGGACGACGCCAGAGACCCAGTACTTC.

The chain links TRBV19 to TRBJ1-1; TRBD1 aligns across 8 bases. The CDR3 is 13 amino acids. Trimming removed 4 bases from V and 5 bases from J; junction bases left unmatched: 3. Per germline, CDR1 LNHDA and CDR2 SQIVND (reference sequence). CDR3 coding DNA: TGTGCCAGTAGTACAGGGGGCCGGACTGAAGCTTTCTTT. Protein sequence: CASSTGGRTEAFF.